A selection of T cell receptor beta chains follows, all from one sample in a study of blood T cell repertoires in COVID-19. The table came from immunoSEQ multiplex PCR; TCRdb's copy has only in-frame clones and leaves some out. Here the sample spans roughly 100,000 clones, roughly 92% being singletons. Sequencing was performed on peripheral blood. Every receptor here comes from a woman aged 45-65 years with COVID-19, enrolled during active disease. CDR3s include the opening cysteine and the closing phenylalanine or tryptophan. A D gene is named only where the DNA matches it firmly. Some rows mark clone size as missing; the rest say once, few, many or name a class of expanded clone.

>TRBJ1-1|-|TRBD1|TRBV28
CASSLGGGGTEAFF
TGTGCCAGCAGCCTAGGGGGCGGGGGGACTGAAGCTTTCTTT
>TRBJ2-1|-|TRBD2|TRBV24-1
CATSAGGPNEQFF
TGTGCCACCAGTGCGGGGGGGCCGAATGAGCAGTTCTTC
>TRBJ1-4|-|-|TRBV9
CASSVDVGLGEKLFF
TGTGCCAGCAGCGTAGATGTGGGGCTCGGTGAAAAACTGTTTTTT
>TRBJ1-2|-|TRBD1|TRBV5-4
CASSSTGASGYTF
TGTGCCAGCAGCTCGACAGGGGCCTCTGGCTACACCTTC
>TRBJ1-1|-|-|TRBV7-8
CASSRQGRDEAFF
TGTGCCAGCAGCCGTCAGGGGAGGGATGAAGCTTTCTTT
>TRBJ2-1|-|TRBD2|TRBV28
CARVLAGGYAYNEQFF
TGTGCCAGGGTCCTTGCGGGGGGGTACGCCTACAATGAGCAGTTCTTC
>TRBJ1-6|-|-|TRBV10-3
CAISDRASWNSPLHF
TGTGCCATCAGTGACAGGGCCTCATGGAATTCACCCCTCCACTTT
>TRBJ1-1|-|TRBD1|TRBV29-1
CSVGGQGGLNTEAFF
TGCAGCGTTGGCGGACAGGGGGGTTTGAACACTGAAGCTTTCTTT
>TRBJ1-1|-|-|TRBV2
CASSGDSPTEAFF
TGTGCCAGCAGTGGGGACTCCCCCACTGAAGCTTTCTTT
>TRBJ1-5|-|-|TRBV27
CASSPHRDFVSPQHF
TGTGCCAGCAGTCCCCACCGGGACTTCGTATCGCCCCAGCATTTT
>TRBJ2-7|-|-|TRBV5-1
CASSLGSTGRYEQYF
TGCGCCAGCAGCTTGGGCTCTACAGGGCGCTACGAGCAGTACTTC
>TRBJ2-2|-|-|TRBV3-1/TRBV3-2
CASSHLGAYTGELFF
TGTGCCAGCAGCCATTTGGGAGCCTACACCGGGGAGCTGTTTTTT
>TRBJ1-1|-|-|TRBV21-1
CASSKEVGGQGAQNTEAFF
TGTGCCAGCAGCAAAGAAGTGGGGGGACAGGGGGCACAGAACACTGAAGCTTTCTTT
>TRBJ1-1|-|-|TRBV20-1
CSASPSHGERDTEAFF
TGCAGTGCTAGTCCCAGCCACGGGGAACGGGACACTGAAGCTTTCTTT
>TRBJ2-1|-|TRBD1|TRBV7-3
CASSRGTGLDNEQFF
TGTGCCAGCAGCCGGGGGACAGGGCTAGACAATGAGCAGTTCTTC
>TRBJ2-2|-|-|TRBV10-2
CASGGDRSTGELFF
TGCGCCAGCGGGGGTGACAGGAGCACCGGGGAGCTGTTTTTT
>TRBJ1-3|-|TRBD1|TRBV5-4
CASSRTGAGNTIYF
TGTGCCAGCAGCCGGACAGGGGCTGGAAACACCATATATTTT
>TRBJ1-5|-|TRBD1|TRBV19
CASSIEKGGGGQPQHF
TGTGCCAGTAGTATAGAAAAAGGGGGCGGCGGGCAGCCCCAGCATTTT
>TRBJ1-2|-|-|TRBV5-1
CASSPPQGGVGQGYTF
TGCGCCAGCAGTCCCCCACAGGGTGGGGTCGGACAAGGCTACACCTTC
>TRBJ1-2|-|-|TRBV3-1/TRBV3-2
CASSPLDLNYGYTF
TGTGCCAGCAGCCCATTAGACTTAAACTATGGCTACACCTTC
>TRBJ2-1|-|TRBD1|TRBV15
CATSRDQGAYNEQFF
TGTGCCACCAGCAGAGATCAGGGGGCTTACAATGAGCAGTTCTTC
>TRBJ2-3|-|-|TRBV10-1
CASSSTGLVLAGDTQYF
TGCGCCAGCAGTTCAACAGGGCTAGTATTGGCCGGGGATACGCAGTATTTT
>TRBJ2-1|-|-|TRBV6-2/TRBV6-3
CASSPGDSSYNEQFF
TGTGCCAGCAGTCCGGGGGATAGCTCCTACAATGAGCAGTTCTTC
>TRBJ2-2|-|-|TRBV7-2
CASSLGQVAPQGNTGELFF
TGTGCCAGCAGCTTAGGACAGGTAGCACCTCAAGGGAACACCGGGGAGCTGTTTTTT
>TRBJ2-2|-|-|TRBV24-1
CATKGHSNTGELFF
TGTGCCACCAAGGGACACTCGAACACCGGGGAGCTGTTTTTT
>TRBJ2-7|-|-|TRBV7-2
CASSLNRAEQYF
TGTGCCAGCAGCCTAAACAGGGCCGAGCAGTACTTC
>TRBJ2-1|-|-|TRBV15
CATSREKGAYNEQFF
TGTGCCACCAGCAGAGAGAAGGGGGCCTACAATGAGCAGTTCTTC
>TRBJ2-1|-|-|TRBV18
CASSFGQVYNEQFF
TGTGCCAGCTCCTTCGGCCAGGTCTACAATGAGCAGTTCTTC
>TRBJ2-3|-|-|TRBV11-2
CASSSIRRVRDTQYF
TGTGCCAGCAGTTCAATCCGCAGGGTCCGAGATACGCAGTATTTT
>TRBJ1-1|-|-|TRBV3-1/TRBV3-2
CASTLTDSTEAFF
TGTGCCAGCACCCTGACGGACAGCACTGAAGCTTTCTTT
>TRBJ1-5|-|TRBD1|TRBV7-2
CASSPGQTANQPQHF
TGTGCCAGCAGCCCGGGACAGACTGCCAATCAGCCCCAGCATTTT
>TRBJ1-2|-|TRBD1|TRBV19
CASTGGHGYTF
TGTGCCAGTACAGGGGGCCATGGCTACACCTTC
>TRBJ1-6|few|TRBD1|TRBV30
CAWSVPRQGAGNDSPLHF
TGTGCCTGGAGTGTACCCAGGCAGGGGGCTGGAAACGACTCACCCCTCCACTTT
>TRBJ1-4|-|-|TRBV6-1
CASSEAASSPNEKLFF
TGTGCCAGCAGTGAGGCCGCCTCTAGCCCTAATGAAAAACTGTTTTTT
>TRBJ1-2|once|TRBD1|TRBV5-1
CASSLTGDEYGYTF
TGCGCCAGCAGCTTGACAGGGGACGAATATGGCTACACCTTC
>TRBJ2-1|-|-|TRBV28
CASSVGGAELNEQFF
TGTGCCAGCAGTGTAGGGGGGGCTGAACTCAATGAGCAGTTCTTC
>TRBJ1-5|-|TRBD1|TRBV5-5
CASSLGTGHQPQHF
TGTGCCAGCAGCTTGGGGACAGGGCATCAGCCCCAGCATTTT
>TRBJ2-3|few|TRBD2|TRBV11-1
CASSFGGGQSTDTQYF
TGTGCCAGCAGCTTCGGGGGGGGGCAAAGCACAGATACGCAGTATTTT
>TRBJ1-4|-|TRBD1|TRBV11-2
CASSPGQGDEKLFF
TGTGCCAGCAGCCCGGGACAGGGGGATGAAAAACTGTTTTTT
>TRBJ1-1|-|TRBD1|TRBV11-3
CASSLGQGSTEAFF
TGTGCCAGCAGCTTAGGACAGGGTAGCACTGAAGCTTTCTTT
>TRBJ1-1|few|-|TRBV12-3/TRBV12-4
CASSYTGNTEAFF
TGTGCCAGCAGTTACACAGGGAACACTGAAGCTTTCTTT